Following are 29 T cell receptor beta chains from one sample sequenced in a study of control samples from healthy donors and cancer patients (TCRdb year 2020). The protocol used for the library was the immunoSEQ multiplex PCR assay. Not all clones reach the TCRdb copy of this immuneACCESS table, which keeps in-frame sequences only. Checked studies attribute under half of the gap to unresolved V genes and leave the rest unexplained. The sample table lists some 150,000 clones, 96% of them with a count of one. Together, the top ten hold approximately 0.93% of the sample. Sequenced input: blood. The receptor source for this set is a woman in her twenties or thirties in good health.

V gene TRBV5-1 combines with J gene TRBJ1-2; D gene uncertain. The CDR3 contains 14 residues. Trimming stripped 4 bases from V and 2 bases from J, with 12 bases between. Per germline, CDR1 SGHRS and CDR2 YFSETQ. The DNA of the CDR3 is TGCGCCAGCAGCCAGGAGGTGGTAAACTATGGCTACACCTTC. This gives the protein CASSQEVVNYGYTF.

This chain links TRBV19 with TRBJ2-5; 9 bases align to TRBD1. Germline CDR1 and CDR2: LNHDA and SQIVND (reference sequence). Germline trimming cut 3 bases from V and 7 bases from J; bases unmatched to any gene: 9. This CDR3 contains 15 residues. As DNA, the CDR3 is TGTGCCAGTAGTATTTCGGACAGGGGCCTTGGGACCCAGTACTTC. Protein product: CASSISDRGLGTQYF.

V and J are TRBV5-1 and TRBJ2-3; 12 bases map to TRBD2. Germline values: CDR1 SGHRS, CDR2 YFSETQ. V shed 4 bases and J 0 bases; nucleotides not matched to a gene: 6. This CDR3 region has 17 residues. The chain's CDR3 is CASSTPSGRASTDTQYF. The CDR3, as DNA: TGCGCCAGCAGCACCCCTAGCGGGAGGGCCAGCACAGATACGCAGTATTTT.

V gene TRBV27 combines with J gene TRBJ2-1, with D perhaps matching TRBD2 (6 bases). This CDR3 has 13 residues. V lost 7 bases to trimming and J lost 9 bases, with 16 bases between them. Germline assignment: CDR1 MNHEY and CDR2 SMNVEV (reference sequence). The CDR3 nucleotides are TGTGCCAGCAACGCCGCCGGGGGAGGTGAGCAGTTCTTC. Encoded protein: CASNAAGGGEQFF.

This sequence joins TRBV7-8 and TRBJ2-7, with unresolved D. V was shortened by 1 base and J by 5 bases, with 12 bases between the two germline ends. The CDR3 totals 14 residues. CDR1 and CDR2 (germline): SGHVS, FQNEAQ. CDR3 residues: CASSLGDLLHEQYF. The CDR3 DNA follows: TGTGCCAGCAGCTTAGGGGATTTGCTCCACGAGCAGTACTTC.

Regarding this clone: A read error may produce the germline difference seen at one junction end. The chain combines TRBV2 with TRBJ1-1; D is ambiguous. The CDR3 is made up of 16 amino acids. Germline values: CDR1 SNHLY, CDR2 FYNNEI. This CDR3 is CASSEAPTKTNTETFF. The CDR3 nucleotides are TGTGCCAGCAGTGAAGCCCCCACGAAGACAAACACTGAAACTTTCTTT.

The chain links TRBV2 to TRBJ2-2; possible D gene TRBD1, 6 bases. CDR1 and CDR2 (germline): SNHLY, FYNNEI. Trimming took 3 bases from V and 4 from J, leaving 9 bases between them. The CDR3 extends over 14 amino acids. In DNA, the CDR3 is TGTGCCAGCAGTGACCAGGGGAGCACCGGGGAGCTGTTTTTT. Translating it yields CASSDQGSTGELFF.

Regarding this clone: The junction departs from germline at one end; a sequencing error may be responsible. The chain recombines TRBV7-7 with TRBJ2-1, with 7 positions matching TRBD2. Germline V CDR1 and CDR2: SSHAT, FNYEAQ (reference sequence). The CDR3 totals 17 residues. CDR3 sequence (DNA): TGTGCTAGCAGCCCCTCGCGGGGGAGAGGCTCCTACAATGAGCAGTTCTTC. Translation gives CASSPSRGRGSYNEQFF.

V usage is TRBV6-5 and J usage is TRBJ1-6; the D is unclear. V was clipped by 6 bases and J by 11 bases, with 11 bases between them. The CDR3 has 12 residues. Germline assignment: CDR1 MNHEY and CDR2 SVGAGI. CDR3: CASSAVEPPLHF. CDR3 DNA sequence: TGTGCCAGCAGCGCTGTCGAGCCACCCCTCCACTTT.

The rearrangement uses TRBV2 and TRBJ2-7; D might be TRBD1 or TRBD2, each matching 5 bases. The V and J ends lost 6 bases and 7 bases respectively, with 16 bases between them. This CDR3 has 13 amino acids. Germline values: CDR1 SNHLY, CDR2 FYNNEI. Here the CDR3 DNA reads TGTGCCAGCAGGTCGGCAGGGACGGGTGAGCAGTACTTC. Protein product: CASRSAGTGEQYF.

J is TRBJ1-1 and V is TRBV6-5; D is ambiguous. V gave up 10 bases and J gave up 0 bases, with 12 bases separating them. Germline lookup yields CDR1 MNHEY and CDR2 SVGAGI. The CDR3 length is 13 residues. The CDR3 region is CAIVGNMNTEAFF. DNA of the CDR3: TGTGCCATCGTCGGGAATATGAACACTGAAGCTTTCTTT.

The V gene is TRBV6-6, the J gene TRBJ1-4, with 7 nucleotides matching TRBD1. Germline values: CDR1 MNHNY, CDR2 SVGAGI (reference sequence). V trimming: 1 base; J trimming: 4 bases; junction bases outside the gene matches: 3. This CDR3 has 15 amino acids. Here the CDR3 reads CASSYYGTVNEKLFF. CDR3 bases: TGTGCCAGCAGTTACTATGGGACAGTTAATGAAAAACTGTTTTTT.

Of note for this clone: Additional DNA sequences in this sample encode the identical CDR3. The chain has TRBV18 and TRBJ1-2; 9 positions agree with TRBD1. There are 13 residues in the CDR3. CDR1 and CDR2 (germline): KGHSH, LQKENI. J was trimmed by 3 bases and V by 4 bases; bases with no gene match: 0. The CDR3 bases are TGTGCCAGCTCACGGGACAGGGACTATGGCTACACCTTC. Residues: CASSRDRDYGYTF.

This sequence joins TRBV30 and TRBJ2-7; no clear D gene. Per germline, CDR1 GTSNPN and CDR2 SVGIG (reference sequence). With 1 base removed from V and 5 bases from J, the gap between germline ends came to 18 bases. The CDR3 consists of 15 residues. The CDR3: CAWSERTLSPHEQYF. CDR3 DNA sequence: TGTGCCTGGAGTGAAAGGACCCTTTCGCCCCACGAGCAGTACTTC. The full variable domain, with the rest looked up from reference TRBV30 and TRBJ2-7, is SQTIHQWPATLVQPVGSPLSLECTVEGTSNPNLYWYRQAAGRGLQLLFYSVGIGQISSEVPQNLSASRPQDRQFILSSKKLLLSDSGFYLCAWSERTLSPHEQYFGPGTRLTVT.

CDR3 protein: CASSPGRPQETQYF. CDR3 DNA: TGTGCCAGCTCACCGGGACGGCCTCAAGAGACCCAGTACTTC. This chain uses TRBV18 with TRBJ2-5, with D perhaps TRBD1 or TRBD2 (5 bases each). Per germline, CDR1 KGHSH and CDR2 LQKENI. Trimming took off 3 bases at V and 2 bases at J, with 10 bases between the two ends. CDR3 length: 14 residues.

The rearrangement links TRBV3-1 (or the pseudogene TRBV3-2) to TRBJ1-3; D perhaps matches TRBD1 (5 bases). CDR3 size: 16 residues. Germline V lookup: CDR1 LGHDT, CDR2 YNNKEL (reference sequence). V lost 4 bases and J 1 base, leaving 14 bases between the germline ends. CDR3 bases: TGTGCCAGCAGCCGAGCACGGGGGACTTCTGGAAACACCATATATTTT. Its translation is CASSRARGTSGNTIYF.

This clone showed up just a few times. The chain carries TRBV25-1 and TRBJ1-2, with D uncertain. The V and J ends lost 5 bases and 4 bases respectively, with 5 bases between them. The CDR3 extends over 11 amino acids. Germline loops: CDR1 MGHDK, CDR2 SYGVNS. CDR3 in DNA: TGTGCCAGCAGTTGGAGCTATGGCTACACCTTC. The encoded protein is CASSWSYGYTF.

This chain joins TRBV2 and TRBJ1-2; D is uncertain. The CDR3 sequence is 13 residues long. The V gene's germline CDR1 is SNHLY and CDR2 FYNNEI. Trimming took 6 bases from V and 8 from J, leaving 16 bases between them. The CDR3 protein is CASSPMVPRGYTF. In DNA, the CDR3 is TGTGCCAGCAGCCCGATGGTCCCCCGGGGCTACACCTTC.

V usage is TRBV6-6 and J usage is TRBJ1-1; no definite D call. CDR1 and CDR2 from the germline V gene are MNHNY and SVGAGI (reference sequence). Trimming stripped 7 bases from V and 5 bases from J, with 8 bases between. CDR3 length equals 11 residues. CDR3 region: CASTAGTEAFF. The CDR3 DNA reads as TGTGCCAGCACCGCTGGGACTGAAGCTTTCTTT.

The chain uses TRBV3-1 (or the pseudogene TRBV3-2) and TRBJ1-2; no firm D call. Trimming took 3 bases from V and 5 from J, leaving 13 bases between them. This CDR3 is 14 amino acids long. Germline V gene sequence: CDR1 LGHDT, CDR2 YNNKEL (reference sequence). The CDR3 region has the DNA TGTGCCAGCAGCCAGCCTGGAGCAGGTTATGGCTACACCTTC. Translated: CASSQPGAGYGYTF.

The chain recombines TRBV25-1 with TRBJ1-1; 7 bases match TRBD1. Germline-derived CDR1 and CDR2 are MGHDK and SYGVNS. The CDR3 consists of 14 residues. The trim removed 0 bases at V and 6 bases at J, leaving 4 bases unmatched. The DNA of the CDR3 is TGTGCCAGCAGTGAATATGGACAGGACTCTGAAGCTTTCTTT. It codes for CASSEYGQDSEAFF. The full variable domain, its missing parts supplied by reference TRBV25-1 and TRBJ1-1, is EADIYQTPRYLVIGTGKKITLECSQTMGHDKMYWYQQDPGMELHLIHYSYGVNSTEKGDLSSESTVSRIRTEHFPLTLESARPSHTSQYLCASSEYGQDSEAFFGQGTRLTVV.

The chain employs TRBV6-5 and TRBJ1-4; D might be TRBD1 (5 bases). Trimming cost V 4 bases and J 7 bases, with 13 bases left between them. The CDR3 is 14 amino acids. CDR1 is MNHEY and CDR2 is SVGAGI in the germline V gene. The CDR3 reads CASSSPGGAEKLFF. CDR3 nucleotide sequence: TGTGCCAGCAGTTCACCAGGAGGGGCTGAAAAACTGTTTTTT.

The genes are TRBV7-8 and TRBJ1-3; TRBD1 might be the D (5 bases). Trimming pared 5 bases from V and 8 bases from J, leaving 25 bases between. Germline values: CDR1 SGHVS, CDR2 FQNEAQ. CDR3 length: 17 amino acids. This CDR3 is CASSQRAGDTAGDTIYF. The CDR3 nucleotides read TGTGCCAGCAGCCAGAGGGCAGGCGATACCGCGGGGGACACCATATATTTT.

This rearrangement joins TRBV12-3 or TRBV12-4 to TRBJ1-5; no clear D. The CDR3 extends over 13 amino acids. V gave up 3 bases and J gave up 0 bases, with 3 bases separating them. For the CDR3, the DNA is TGTGCCAGCAGTTTTTATAGCAATCAGCCCCAGCATTTT. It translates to CASSFYSNQPQHF.

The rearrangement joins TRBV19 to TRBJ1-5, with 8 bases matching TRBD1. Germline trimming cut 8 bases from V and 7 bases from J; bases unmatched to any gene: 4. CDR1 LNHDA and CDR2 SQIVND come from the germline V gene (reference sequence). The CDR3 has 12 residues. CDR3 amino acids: CASAGGLQPQHF. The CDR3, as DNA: TGTGCCAGTGCAGGGGGCTTACAGCCCCAGCATTTT.

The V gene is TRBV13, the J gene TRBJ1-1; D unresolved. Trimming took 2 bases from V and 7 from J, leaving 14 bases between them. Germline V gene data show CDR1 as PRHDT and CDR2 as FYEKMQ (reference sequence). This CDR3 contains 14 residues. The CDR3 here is CASSLSRGTGEAFF. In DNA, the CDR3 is TGTGCCAGCAGCTTATCTCGGGGTACCGGTGAAGCTTTCTTT.

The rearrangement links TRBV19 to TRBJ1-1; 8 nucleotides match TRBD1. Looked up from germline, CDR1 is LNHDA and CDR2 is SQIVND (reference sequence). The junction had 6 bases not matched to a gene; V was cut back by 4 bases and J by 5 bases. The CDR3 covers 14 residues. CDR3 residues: CASSTRTGRTEAFF. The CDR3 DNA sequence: TGTGCCAGTAGTACTAGGACAGGGAGAACTGAAGCTTTCTTT. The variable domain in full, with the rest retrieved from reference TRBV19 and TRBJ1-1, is DGGITQSPKYLFRKEGQNVTLSCEQNLNHDAMYWYRQDPGQGLRLIYYSQIVNDFQKGDIAEGYSVSREKKESFPLTVTSAQKNPTAFYLCASSTRTGRTEAFFGQGTRLTVV.

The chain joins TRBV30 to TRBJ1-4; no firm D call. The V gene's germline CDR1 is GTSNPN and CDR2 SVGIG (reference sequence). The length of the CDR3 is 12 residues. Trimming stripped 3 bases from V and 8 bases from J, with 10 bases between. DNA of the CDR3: TGTGCCTGGAGACAACGGGAGGAAAAACTGTTTTTT. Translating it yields CAWRQREEKLFF.

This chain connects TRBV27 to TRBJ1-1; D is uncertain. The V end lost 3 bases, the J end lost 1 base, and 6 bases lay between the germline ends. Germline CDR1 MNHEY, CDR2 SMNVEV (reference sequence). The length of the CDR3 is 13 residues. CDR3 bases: TGTGCCAGCAGTTTTACTGGGAACACTGAAGCTTTCTTT. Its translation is CASSFTGNTEAFF.